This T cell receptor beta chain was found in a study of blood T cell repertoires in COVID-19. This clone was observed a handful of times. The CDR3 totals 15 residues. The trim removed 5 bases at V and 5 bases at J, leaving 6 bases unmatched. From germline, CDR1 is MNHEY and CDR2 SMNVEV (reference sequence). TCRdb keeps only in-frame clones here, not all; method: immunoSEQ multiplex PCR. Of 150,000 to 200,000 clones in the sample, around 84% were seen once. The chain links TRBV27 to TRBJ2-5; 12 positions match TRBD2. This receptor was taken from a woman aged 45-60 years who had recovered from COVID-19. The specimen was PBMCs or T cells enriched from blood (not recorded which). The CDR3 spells CASSPSGGARETQYF. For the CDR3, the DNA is TGTGCCAGCAGTCCTAGCGGGGGGGCACGGGAGACCCAGTACTTC.